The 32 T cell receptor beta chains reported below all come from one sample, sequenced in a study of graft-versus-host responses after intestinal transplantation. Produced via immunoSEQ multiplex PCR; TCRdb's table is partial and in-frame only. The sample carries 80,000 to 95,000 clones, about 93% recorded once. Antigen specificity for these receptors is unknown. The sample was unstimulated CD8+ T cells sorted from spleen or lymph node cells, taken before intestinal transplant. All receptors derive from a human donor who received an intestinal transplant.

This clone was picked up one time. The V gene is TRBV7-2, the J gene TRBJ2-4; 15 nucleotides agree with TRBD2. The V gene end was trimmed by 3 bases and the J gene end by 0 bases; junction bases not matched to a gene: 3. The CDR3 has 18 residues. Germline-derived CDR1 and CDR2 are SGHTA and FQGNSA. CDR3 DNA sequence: TGTGCCAGCAGCTTGGGACTAGCGGGGGGTCTAGCCAAAAACATTCAGTACTTC. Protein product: CASSLGLAGGLAKNIQYF.

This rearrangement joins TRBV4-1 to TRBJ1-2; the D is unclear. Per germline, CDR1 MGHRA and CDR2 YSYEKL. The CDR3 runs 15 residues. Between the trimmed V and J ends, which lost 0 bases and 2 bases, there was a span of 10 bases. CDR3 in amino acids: CASSQEQYLNYGYTF. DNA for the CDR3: TGCGCCAGCAGCCAAGAACAGTACTTAAACTATGGCTACACCTTC.

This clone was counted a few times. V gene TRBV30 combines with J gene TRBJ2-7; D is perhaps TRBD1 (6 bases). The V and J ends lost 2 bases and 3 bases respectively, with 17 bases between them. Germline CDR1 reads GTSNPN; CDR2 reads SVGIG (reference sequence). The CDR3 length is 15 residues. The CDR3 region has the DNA TGTGCCTGGAGTAGGCCAGGGGTTGGGCGCTACGAGCAGTACTTC. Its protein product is CAWSRPGVGRYEQYF.

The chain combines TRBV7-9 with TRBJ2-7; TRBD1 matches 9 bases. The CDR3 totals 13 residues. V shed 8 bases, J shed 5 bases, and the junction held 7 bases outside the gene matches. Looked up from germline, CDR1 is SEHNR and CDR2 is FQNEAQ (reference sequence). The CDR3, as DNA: TGTGCCAGCTCCGGGACAGGGTTTCACGAGCAGTACTTC. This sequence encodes CASSGTGFHEQYF.

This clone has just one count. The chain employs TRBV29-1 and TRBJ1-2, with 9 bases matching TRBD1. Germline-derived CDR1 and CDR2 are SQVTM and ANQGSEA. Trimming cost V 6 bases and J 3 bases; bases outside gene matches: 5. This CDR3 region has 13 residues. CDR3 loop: CSVHRGRYYGYTF. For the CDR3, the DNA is TGCAGCGTGCACAGGGGGCGCTACTATGGCTACACCTTC. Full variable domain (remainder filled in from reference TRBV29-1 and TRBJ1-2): SAVISQKPSRDICQRGTSLTIQCQVDSQVTMMFWYRQQPGQSLTLIATANQGSEATYESGFVIDKFPISRPNLTFSTLTVSNMSPEDSSIYLCSVHRGRYYGYTFGSGTRLTVV.

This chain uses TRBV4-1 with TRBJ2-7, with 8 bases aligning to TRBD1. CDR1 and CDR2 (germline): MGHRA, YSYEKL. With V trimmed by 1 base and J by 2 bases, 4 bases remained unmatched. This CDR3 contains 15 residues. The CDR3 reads CASSQVTGATYEQYF. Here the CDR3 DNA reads TGCGCCAGCAGCCAAGTGACAGGGGCAACCTACGAGCAGTACTTC.

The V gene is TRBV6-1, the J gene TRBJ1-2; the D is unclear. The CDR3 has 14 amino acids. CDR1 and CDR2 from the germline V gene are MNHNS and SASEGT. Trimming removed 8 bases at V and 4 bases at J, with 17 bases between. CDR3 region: CASDPGYQIYGYTF. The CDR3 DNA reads TGTGCCAGCGATCCCGGGTACCAAATCTATGGCTACACCTTC.

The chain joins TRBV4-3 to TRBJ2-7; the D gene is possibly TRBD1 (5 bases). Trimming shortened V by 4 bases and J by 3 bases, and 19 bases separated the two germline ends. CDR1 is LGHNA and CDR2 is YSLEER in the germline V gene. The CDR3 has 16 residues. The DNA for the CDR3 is TGCGCCAGCAGCCCGGTCTCAGGGTCCACCCTCTACGAGCAGTACTTC. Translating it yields CASSPVSGSTLYEQYF.

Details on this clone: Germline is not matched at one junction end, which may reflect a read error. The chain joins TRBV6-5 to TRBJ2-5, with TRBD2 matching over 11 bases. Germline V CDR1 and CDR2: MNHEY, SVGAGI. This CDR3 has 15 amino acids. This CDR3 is CASSKTSGAQGTQYF. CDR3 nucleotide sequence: TGTGCCAGCAGCAAGACTAGCGGGGCTCAAGGGACCCAGTACTTC.

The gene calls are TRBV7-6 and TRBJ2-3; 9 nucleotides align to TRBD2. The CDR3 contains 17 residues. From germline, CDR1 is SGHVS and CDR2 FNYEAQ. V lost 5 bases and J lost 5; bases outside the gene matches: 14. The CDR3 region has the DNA TGTGCCAGCAGCCCGGCGGCGGGGGGGCGAGAAAAAGATACGCAGTATTTT. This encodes CASSPAAGGREKDTQYF.

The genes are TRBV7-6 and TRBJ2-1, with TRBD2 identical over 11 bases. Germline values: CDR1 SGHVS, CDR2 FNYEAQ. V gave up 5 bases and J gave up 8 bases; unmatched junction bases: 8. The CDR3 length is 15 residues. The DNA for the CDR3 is TGTGCCAGCAGCAAAAATAGCGGGGGGGCCTATGAGCAGTTCTTC. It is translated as CASSKNSGGAYEQFF. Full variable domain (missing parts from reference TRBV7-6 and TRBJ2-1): GAGVSQSPRYKVTKRGQDVALRCDPISGHVSLYWYRQALGQGPEFLTYFNYEAQQDKSGLPNDRFSAERPEGSISTLTIQRTEQRDSAMYRCASSKNSGGAYEQFFGPGTRLTVL.

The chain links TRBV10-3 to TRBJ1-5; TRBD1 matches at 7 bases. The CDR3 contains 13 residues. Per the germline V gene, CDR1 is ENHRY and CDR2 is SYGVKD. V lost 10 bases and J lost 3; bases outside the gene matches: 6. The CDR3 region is CATGTAPNQPQHF. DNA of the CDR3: TGTGCCACCGGGACAGCGCCCAATCAGCCCCAGCATTTT.

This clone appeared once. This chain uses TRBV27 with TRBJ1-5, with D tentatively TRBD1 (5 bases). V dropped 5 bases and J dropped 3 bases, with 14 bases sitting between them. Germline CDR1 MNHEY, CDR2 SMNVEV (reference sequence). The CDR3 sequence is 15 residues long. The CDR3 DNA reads TGTGCCAGCAGTCGTCAGGGTGGATACAATCAGCCCCAGCATTTT. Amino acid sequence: CASSRQGGYNQPQHF.

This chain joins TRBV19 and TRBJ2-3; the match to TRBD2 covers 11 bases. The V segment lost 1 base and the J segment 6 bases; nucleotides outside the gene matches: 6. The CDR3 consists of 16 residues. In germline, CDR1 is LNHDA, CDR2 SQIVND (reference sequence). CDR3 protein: CASSIARTSGLDTQYF. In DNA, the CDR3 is TGTGCCAGTAGTATAGCGAGGACTAGCGGGTTGGATACGCAGTATTTT.

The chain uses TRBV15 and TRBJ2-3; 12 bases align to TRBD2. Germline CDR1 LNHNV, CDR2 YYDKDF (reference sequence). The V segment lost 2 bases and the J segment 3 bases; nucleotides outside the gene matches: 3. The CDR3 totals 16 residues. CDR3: CATSRTSGGRTDTQYF. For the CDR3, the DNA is TGTGCCACCAGCAGAACTAGCGGGGGGCGGACAGATACGCAGTATTTT.

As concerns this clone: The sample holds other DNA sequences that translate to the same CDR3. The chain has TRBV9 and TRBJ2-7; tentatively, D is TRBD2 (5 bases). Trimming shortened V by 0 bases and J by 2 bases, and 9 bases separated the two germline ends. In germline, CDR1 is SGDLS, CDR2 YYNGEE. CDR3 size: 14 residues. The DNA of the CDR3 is TGTGCCAGCAGCGTAGGGACGGGAACCTACGAGCAGTACTTC. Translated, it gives CASSVGTGTYEQYF.

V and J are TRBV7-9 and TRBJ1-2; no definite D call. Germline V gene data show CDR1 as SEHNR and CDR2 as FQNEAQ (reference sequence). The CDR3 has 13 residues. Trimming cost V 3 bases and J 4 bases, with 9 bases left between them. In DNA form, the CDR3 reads TGTGCCAGCAGCTTCCCGGGAACCTATGGCTACACCTTC. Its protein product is CASSFPGTYGYTF.

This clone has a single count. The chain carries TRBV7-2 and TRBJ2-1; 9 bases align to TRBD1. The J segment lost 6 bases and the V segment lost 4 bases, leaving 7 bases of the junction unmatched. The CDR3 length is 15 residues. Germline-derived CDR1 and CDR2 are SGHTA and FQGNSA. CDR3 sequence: CASSYHATGGNEQFF. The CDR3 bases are TGTGCCAGCAGCTACCACGCGACAGGGGGCAATGAGCAGTTCTTC. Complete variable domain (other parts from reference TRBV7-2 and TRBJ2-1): GAGVSQSPSNKVTEKGKDVELRCDPISGHTALYWYRQSLGQGLEFLIYFQGNSAPDKSGLPSDRFSAERTGGSVSTLTIQRTQQEDSAVYLCASSYHATGGNEQFFGPGTRLTVL.

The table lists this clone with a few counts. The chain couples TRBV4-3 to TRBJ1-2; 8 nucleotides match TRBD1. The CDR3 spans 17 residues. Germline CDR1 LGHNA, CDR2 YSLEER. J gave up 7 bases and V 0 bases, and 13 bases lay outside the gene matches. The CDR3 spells CASSQDLYAGGKAGYTF. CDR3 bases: TGCGCCAGCAGCCAAGATCTATATGCAGGGGGCAAGGCTGGCTACACCTTC.

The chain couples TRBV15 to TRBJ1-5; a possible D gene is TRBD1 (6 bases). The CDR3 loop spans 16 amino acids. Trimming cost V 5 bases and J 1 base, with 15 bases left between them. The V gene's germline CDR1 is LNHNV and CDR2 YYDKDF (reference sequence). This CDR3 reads CATSETHTGSNQPQHF. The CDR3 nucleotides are TGTGCCACCAGCGAGACCCATACAGGGAGCAATCAGCCCCAGCATTTT.

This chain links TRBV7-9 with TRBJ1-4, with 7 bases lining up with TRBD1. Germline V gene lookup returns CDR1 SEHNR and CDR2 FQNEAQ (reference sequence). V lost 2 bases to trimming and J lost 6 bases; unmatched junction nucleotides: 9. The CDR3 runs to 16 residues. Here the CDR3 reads CASSLSGQGGDEKLFF. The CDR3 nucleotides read TGTGCCAGCAGCTTATCGGGGCAGGGGGGCGATGAAAAACTGTTTTTT.

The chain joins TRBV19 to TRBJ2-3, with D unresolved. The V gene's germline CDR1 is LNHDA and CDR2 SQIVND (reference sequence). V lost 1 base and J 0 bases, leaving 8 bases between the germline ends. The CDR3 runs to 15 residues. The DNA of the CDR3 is TGTGCCAGTAGTATAGCAAGCTCTAGCACAGATACGCAGTATTTT. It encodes CASSIASSSTDTQYF. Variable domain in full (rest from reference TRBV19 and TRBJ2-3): DGGITQSPKYLFRKEGQNVTLSCEQNLNHDAMYWYRQDPGQGLRLIYYSQIVNDFQKGDIAEGYSVSREKKESFPLTVTSAQKNPTAFYLCASSIASSSTDTQYFGPGTRLTVL.

This CDR3 reads CASSQGAGLSTDTQYF. The CDR3 region has the DNA TGCGCCAGCAGCCAAGGGGCAGGTCTTAGCACAGATACGCAGTATTTT. J is TRBJ2-3 and V is TRBV4-1; D remains unclear. V was clipped by 1 base and J by 0 bases, with 11 bases between them. CDR3 length: 16 residues. Germline CDR1 reads MGHRA; CDR2 reads YSYEKL.

This CDR3 reads CASSSTGEWDYGYTF. The CDR3 DNA reads as TGTGCCAGCAGCTCAACAGGAGAGTGGGACTATGGCTACACCTTC. The chain carries TRBV7-9 and TRBJ1-2; the D gene is possibly TRBD1 (5 bases). Per the germline V gene, CDR1 is SEHNR and CDR2 is FQNEAQ (reference sequence). Trimming removed 4 bases at V and 3 bases at J, with 15 bases between. This CDR3 has 15 residues.

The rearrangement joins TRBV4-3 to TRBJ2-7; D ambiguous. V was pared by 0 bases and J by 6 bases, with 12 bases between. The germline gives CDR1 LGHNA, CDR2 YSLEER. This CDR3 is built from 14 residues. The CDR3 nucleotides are TGCGCCAGCAGCCAAGATAGCAGTGTTGTCGAGCAGTACTTC. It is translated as CASSQDSSVVEQYF.

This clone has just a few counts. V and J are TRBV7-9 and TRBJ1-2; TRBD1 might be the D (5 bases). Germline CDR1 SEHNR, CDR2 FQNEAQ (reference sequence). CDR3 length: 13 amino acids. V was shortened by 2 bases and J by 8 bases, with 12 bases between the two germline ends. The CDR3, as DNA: TGTGCCAGCAGCTTATCGTTGGGGGGGGGCTACACCTTC. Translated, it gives CASSLSLGGGYTF.

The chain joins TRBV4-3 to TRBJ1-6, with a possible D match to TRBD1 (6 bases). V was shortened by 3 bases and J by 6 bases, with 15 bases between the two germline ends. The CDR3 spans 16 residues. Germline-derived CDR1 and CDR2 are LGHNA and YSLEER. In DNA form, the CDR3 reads TGCGCCAGCAGCCAGATGTCCGGACAGTTTAATTCACCCCTCCACTTT. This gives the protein CASSQMSGQFNSPLHF.

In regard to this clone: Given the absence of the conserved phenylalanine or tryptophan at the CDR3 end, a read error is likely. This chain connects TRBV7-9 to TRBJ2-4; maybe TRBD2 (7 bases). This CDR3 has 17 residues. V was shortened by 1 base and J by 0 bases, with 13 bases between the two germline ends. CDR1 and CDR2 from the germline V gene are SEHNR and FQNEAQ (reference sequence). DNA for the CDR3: TGTGCCAGCAGCTTAGGGGGGCGCGGGGGAGCCAAAAACATTCAGTACCTC. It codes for CASSLGGRGGAKNIQYL.

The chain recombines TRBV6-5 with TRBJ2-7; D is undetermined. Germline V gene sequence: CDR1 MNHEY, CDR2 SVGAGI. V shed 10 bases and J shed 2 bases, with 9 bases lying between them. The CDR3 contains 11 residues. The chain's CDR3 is CATGFTYEQYF. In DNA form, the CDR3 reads TGTGCCACCGGGTTCACCTACGAGCAGTACTTC.

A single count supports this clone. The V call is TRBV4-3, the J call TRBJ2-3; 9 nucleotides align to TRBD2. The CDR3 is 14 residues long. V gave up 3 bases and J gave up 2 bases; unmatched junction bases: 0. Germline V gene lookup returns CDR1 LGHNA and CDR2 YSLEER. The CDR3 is CASSQGLATDTQYF. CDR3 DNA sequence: TGCGCCAGCAGCCAGGGACTAGCCACAGATACGCAGTATTTT.

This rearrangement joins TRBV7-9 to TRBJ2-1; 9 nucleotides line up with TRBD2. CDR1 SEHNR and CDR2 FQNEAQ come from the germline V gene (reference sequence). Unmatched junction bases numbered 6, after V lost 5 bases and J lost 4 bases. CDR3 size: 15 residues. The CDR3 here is CASSRLAGSYNEQFF. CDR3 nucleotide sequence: TGTGCCAGCAGCCGTCTAGCGGGGAGTTACAATGAGCAGTTCTTC.

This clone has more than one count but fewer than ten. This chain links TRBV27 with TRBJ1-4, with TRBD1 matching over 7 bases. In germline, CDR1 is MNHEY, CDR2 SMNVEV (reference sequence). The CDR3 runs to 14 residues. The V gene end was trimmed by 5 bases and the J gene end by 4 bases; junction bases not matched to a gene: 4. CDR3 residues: CASSVDRRNEKLFF. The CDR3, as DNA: TGTGCCAGCAGTGTGGACAGGCGTAATGAAAAACTGTTTTTT. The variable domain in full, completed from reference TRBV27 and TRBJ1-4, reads EAQVTQNPRYLITVTGKKLTVTCSQNMNHEYMSWYRQDPGLGLRQIYYSMNVEVTDKGDVPEGYKVSRKEKRNFPLILESPSPNQTSLYFCASSVDRRNEKLFFGSGTQLSVL.